In its sample, the clone carrying this T cell receptor (beta chain) was seen a few times. Trimming left V 5 bases short and J 5 bases short, with 13 bases between. Germline V gene sequence: CDR1 KGHSH, CDR2 LQKENI. This CDR3 contains 13 residues. TCRdb called the RT-PCR reads again in MiXCR, with one record for every CDR3 protein. The data show 650,000 to 800,000 distinct CDR3 sequences, 12% to 15% seen once. The genes are TRBV18 and TRBJ2-7; maybe TRBD2 (7 bases). The source material was memory CD4+ T cells from blood. This sequence originates from a female donor in good health, serving as a healthy control. CDR3 coding DNA: TGTGCCAGCTCAGCCTCGGGGGGCAACGAGCAGTACTTC. Translated: CASSASGGNEQYF.